The subject of this entry is one T cell receptor (beta chain). The data derive from a study of technical replicates of blood from several donors. Assay: immunoSEQ multiplex PCR; the TCRdb copy retains only in-frame clones and omits some. The data hold tens of thousands of clones, with 75% to 95% observed a single time. The sequencing sample was made of T cells isolated from PBMCs. The TCR comes from a human donor in good health.

The chain's CDR3 is CASSLGTGLATNEKLFF. In DNA, the CDR3 is TGTGCCAGCAGTCTCGGGACAGGGCTTGCTACTAATGAAAAACTGTTTTTT. The chain employs TRBV7-8 and TRBJ1-4; 9 bases are shared with TRBD1. The CDR3 is 17 amino acids. Trimming took 6 bases from V and 2 from J; bases not matched to a gene: 10. CDR1 and CDR2 (germline): SGHVS, FQNEAQ.